The 7 T cell receptor beta chains below were found in one sample sequenced in a study of blood T cell repertoires in COVID-19. Using immunoSEQ multiplex PCR, the repertoire was profiled, and TCRdb retains in-frame clones only, with some absent. The sample holds approximately 250,000 clones; about 89% are singletons and the top ten take over 4%. The source material was PBMCs or T cells enriched from blood (not recorded which). These receptors were collected from a woman younger than 45 who had recovered from COVID-19.

This clone has just one count. This sequence joins TRBV5-1 and TRBJ1-1, with D possibly TRBD1 on 5 matching bases. The CDR3 is 15 residues long. Germline assignment: CDR1 SGHRS and CDR2 YFSETQ. V dropped 0 bases and J dropped 8 bases, with 17 bases sitting between them. The CDR3 loop reads CASSLDTQGGGEAFF. For the CDR3, the DNA is TGCGCCAGCAGCTTGGATACCCAGGGTGGAGGGGAAGCTTTCTTT.

As for this clone: Compared with germline, one end of the junction differs, possibly owing to a read error. The chain has TRBV30 and TRBJ2-1; 8 bases map to TRBD2. This CDR3 has 13 amino acids. Germline V gives CDR1 GTSNPN, CDR2 SVGIG (reference sequence). CDR3 protein: CAWTSSEYNEQFF. The CDR3 nucleotides read TGTGCTTGGACTAGCTCTGAATACAATGAGCAGTTCTTC. Looking up the rest from reference TRBV30 and TRBJ2-1 gives the full variable domain: SQTIHQWPATLVQPVGSPLSLECTVEGTSNPNLYWYRQAAGRGLQLLFYSVGIGQISSEVPQNLSASRPQDRQFILSSKKLLLSDSGFYLCAWTSSEYNEQFFGPGTRLTVL.

The rearrangement uses TRBV7-3 and TRBJ2-1, with D perhaps matching TRBD2 (5 bases). This CDR3 contains 16 residues. Deletions cut 0 bases from V and 0 bases from J, with 9 bases between. Germline CDR1 SGHTA, CDR2 FQGTGA. The CDR3 sequence: CASSLTTGSSYNEQFF. CDR3 DNA sequence: TGTGCCAGCAGCTTAACGACGGGGAGCTCCTACAATGAGCAGTTCTTC. Drawing the rest from reference TRBV7-3 and TRBJ2-1, the complete variable domain is GAGVSQTPSNKVTEKGKYVELRCDPISGHTALYWYRQSLGQGPEFLIYFQGTGAADDSGLPNDRFFAVRPEGSVSTLKIQRTERGDSAVYLCASSLTTGSSYNEQFFGPGTRLTVL.

The chain joins TRBV28 to TRBJ1-2, with D unresolved. Trimming cost V 3 bases and J 0 bases, with 17 bases left between them. The CDR3 consists of 17 residues. Germline V gene sequence: CDR1 MDHEN, CDR2 SYDVKM. CDR3 sequence (DNA): TGTGCCAGCAGTTTTAGCCAGCGAATATCTCCTAACTATGGCTACACCTTC. Translated: CASSFSQRISPNYGYTF.

This sequence joins TRBV19 and TRBJ1-1; D call uncertain. V gave up 10 bases and J gave up 7 bases, with 25 bases separating them. The CDR3 contains 15 residues. Germline CDR1 reads LNHDA; CDR2 reads SQIVND (reference sequence). The chain's CDR3 is CATETDGTPGNEAFF. The CDR3 DNA is TGTGCCACCGAAACGGACGGAACGCCCGGGAATGAAGCTTTCTTT. Complete variable domain (other parts from reference TRBV19 and TRBJ1-1): DGGITQSPKYLFRKEGQNVTLSCEQNLNHDAMYWYRQDPGQGLRLIYYSQIVNDFQKGDIAEGYSVSREKKESFPLTVTSAQKNPTAFYLCATETDGTPGNEAFFGQGTRLTVV.

The chain recombines TRBV28 with TRBJ1-4; D is possibly TRBD1 (5 bases). CDR1 and CDR2 from the germline V gene are MDHEN and SYDVKM. Trimming pared 6 bases from V and 0 bases from J, leaving 11 bases between. This CDR3 is 15 amino acids long. The CDR3 loop reads CASRPSTATNEKLFF. CDR3 sequence (DNA): TGTGCCAGCAGGCCGTCGACAGCAACTAATGAAAAACTGTTTTTT.

The chain couples TRBV9 to TRBJ1-1, with TRBD1 as a possible D gene (6 bases). In germline, CDR1 is SGDLS, CDR2 YYNGEE. The V gene lost 4 bases and the J gene lost 9 bases, with 19 bases spanning the gap. This CDR3 contains 14 residues. The CDR3 region has the DNA TGTGCCAGCAGCCCGATAGGGGGAGGGGATCAAGCTTTCTTT. Amino acids: CASSPIGGGDQAFF. Full variable domain (outside the CDR3, taken from reference TRBV9 and TRBJ1-1): DSGVTQTPKHLITATGQRVTLRCSPRSGDLSVYWYQQSLDQGLQFLIQYYNGEERAKGNILERFSAQQFPDLHSELNLSSLELGDSALYFCASSPIGGGDQAFFGQGTRLTVV.